This TCR beta chain came from a study of blood T cell repertoires in COVID-19. Study context: The cDNA or gDNA used as material had been derived from T cells, B-cell-depleted T cells, or PBMCs.

Which cohort a participant joined came from the clinical history participants gave. Germline CDR1 MGHDK, CDR2 SYGVNS. The CDR3 covers 13 residues. V gave up 3 bases and J gave up 7 bases, with 12 bases separating them. The data were produced by immunoSEQ multiplex PCR, yet TCRdb's version contains in-frame clones alone and is incomplete. The profile shows about 260,000 clones, about nine tenths of them singletons. In this sample, this clone turned up once. The TCR sequence derives from a woman between 40 and 50 years old with acute COVID-19. Input material: PBMCs or T cells enriched from blood (not recorded which). The V gene is TRBV25-1, the J gene TRBJ1-1, with D hard to call. CDR3 sequence reads: CASSDPRVGEAFF. As DNA, the CDR3 is TGTGCCAGCAGTGATCCGAGGGTTGGTGAAGCTTTCTTT.